These T cell receptor beta chains were read from a single sample in a study of cytomegalovirus exposure and HLA in healthy donors. Measured with immunoSEQ multiplex PCR; TCRdb has only the in-frame clones, and not every one. The table has more than 95,000 clones, about two thirds seen once. The sequencing input was PBMCs. All receptors come from a young man in good health and CMV-seronegative. Both conserved end residues are part of each CDR3. The D gene is left open where the match is weak. Clone sizes are given selectively: once, few, many, or a class where the clone is expanded.

TRBJ2-5 - 11 TRBV2 - TGTGCCAGTGGAGTATCAGAGACCCAGTACTTC CASGVSETQYF
TRBJ1-5 few 15 TRBV27 TRBD1 TGTGCCAGCAGCTTAGGGGGCTGGGGCAATCAGCCCCAGCATTTT CASSLGGWGNQPQHF
TRBJ2-7 once 13 TRBV5-6 TRBD1 TGTGCCAGCAGCTGGGACAGCTCCTACGAGCAGTACTTC CASSWDSSYEQYF
TRBJ1-5 few 15 TRBV28 - TGTGCCAGCAGTCGCCGGGAGAAAGGACATCAGCCCCAGCATTTT CASSRREKGHQPQHF
TRBJ2-2 few 15 TRBV5-8 TRBD1 TGTGCCAGCAGCTTACGACAGGGGGCCGCCGGGGAGCTGTTTTTT CASSLRQGAAGELFF
TRBJ1-1 - 14 TRBV7-3 TRBD1 TGTGCCAGCAGCTTAACAGGGGGCGACACTGAAGCTTTCTTT CASSLTGGDTEAFF
TRBJ2-2 - 16 TRBV10-3 TRBD1 TGTGCCATCAGTGAGTCGGGACAGGGCAGTGTCGGGGAGCTGTTTTTT CAISESGQGSVGELFF
TRBJ2-7 - 16 TRBV5-1 TRBD2 TGCGCCAGCAGCTTGGCCGGGGGGGGAACGTCCTACGAGCAGTACTTC CASSLAGGGTSYEQYF
TRBJ1-4 - 14 TRBV29-1 - TGCAACCCATATCATTCCCCGAAGGGGGAAAAACTGTTTTTT CNPYHSPKGEKLFF
TRBJ2-7 - 15 TRBV9 - TGTGCCAGCAGCGGGGGTCAGGGTGTGGCCTACGAGCAGTACTTC CASSGGQGVAYEQYF
TRBJ2-2 - 16 TRBV5-1 - TGCGCCAGCAGCTTGGTTGGAACAGCGAACACCGGGGAGCTGTTTTTT CASSLVGTANTGELFF
TRBJ1-1 - 16 TRBV5-6 - TGTGCCAGCAGCTTGGTTGGGGCAGGGCGGAACACTGAAGCTTTCTTT CASSLVGAGRNTEAFF
TRBJ1-3 - 16 TRBV18 TRBD1 TGTGCCAGCTCACCACCGACAGGGGACTCTGGAAACACCATATATTTT CASSPPTGDSGNTIYF
TRBJ1-1 few 14 TRBV6-5 - TGTGCCAGCAGTTATTCCGGGGGAAACACTGAAGCTTTCTTT CASSYSGGNTEAFF
TRBJ1-2 - 13 TRBV27 TRBD1 TGTGCCAGCAGGGTTACAGGGGGCGCCGGCTACACCTTC CASRVTGGAGYTF
TRBJ2-2 - 16 TRBV7-9 TRBD2 TGTGCCAGCAGCGAATCTAGCGGGGGTAACACCGGGGAGCTGTTTTTT CASSESSGGNTGELFF
TRBJ2-7 - 16 TRBV7-2 TRBD2 TGTGCCAGCAGCTCCTATCTAGCGGGAGAAACCTACGAGCAGTACTTC CASSSYLAGETYEQYF
TRBJ1-1 - 15 TRBV5-6 - TGTGCCAGCAGCCTGGGCGGCAGACTGAACACTGAAGCTTTCTTT CASSLGGRLNTEAFF
TRBJ2-5 - 16 TRBV2 TRBD2 TGTGCCAGCAGTGGGGCCGGCTTATCGGGGGGGGAGACCCAGTACTTC CASSGAGLSGGETQYF
TRBJ2-2 - 17 TRBV4-3 TRBD1 TGCGCCAGCAGCCAAGGATCGGGGGCAGGGGGCGGCGGGGAGCTGTTTTTT CASSQGSGAGGGGELFF
TRBJ2-5 - 15 TRBV7-9 - TGTGCCAGCAGCTTAACAGGGATTCGGCAAGAGACCCAGTACTTC CASSLTGIRQETQYF
TRBJ2-7 - 13 TRBV7-6 - TGTGCCAGCAGCTTAAAACTCTCATATGAGCAGTACTTC CASSLKLSYEQYF
TRBJ2-5 - 14 TRBV6-5 TRBD1 TGTGCCAGCAGTTGGAACAGGGGAAGGGAGACCCAGTACTTC CASSWNRGRETQYF
TRBJ1-2 - 14 TRBV6-5 TRBD1 TGTGCCAGCAGTGCTAAGGGACAGGGAAGCGGCTACACCTTC CASSAKGQGSGYTF
TRBJ2-1 - 17 TRBV5-1 - TGCGCCAGCAGCTTTCAGCCCAGGGGTGGAACGTCCAATGAGCAGTTCTTC CASSFQPRGGTSNEQFF
TRBJ1-4 - 14 TRBV2 - TGTGCCAGCATAACAGGACCAACTAATGAAAAACTGTTTTTT CASITGPTNEKLFF
TRBJ1-4 - 14 TRBV30 - TGTGCCTGGGCCTCAGGTTCGTGGGATGAAAAACTGTTTTTT CAWASGSWDEKLFF
TRBJ1-2 - 17 TRBV5-4 - TGTGCCAGCAGCGATCCTCCTTTGAAAAGCGCCCCCCGCGGCTACACCTTC CASSDPPLKSAPRGYTF
TRBJ1-4 - 15 TRBV7-9 TRBD1 TGTGCCAGCAGCTCCCCGGACAGGGCTAGTGAAAAACTGTTTTTT CASSSPDRASEKLFF